The sequence of this TCR beta chain was determined in a study of blood T cells in healthy people across ages. A second PCR of roughly 7 to 11 cycles used a sample-barcoded 5' primer and a J-beta primer mix. A 12-random-nucleotide template-switch adaptor tagged each cDNA molecule. MiXCR, run by TCRdb on the 5' RACE reads, gives a single entry per CDR3 protein. The sample includes approximately 780,000 distinct CDR3 sequences, around a quarter of them seen just once. These same records also appear under a second study, on T cells of mothers and their children. From that paper: Reads recorded for TCR beta CDR3 numbered over 9.5 million per mother and roughly 3 million per child.

The sequence derives from a boy between 10 and 17 years old in good health. The sample consisted of blood.

CDR3 amino acids: CASSPGALGKLFF. The CDR3 nucleotides are TGTGCCAGCAGCCCGGGGGCGCTGGGAAAACTGTTTTTT. The chain joins TRBV7-9 to TRBJ1-4; a weak D match, TRBD1 (6 bases). Germline V gene sequence: CDR1 SEHNR, CDR2 FQNEAQ (reference sequence). The CDR3 has 13 amino acids. Between the trimmed V and J ends, which lost 5 bases and 10 bases, there was a span of 14 bases.